This TCR beta chain derives from a study of blood T cell repertoires in COVID-19 (dated by TCRdb to about 2020). Regarding the complete study: Samples covering the acute and convalescent phases of COVID-19 were provided by collaborators in the United States, Italy and Spain. The samples were drawn from the first 160 participants of the ongoing ImmuneRACE study and from 1,254 subjects provided by 6 global collaborators. A de-identified subject ID, COVID-19 status, age in years and sex were almost always included in the sample metadata. The prospective study material was composed of cDNA or gDNA derived from T cells, B-cell-depleted T cells, or PBMCs. Subjects who had been exposed to COVID-19, were actively infected with it, or had recovered from it provided the deeply sampled blood TCRbeta repertoires that made up the dataset. Where available, HLA class I and class II types were taken from metadata supplied by the sample provider and were not determined by assay-based typing. The repertoires were made available in a free public database intended to serve as a resource for research on the immune response to SARS-CoV-2. Results and caveats for the whole study, not just this receptor: Clinical and demographic metadata were provided uncurated, with the amount varying by source and participant.

TCRbeta CDR3 regions were amplified from genomic DNA by means of the immunoSEQ Assay, a bias-controlled multiplex PCR. As for the original processing: Nucleated cell counts per sample were estimated from amplification of reference gene primers within the assay. Sequence reads were collapsed and filtered to measure the absolute abundance of every unique TCRbeta CDR3 rearrangement. Productive Simpson clonality was computed per sample as the square root of Simpson's diversity index over productive rearrangements. Drawn from immuneACCESS, this table holds only the in-frame rearrangements with V and J called that TCRdb kept. Clones are partly lost; checked studies trace under half to an unresolved V gene and leave the rest unexplained. V, J and clone size are taken as reported in that table, and D and trimming were inferred from the DNA itself. In all, the sample holds 150,000 to 200,000 clones, and 65% to 85% of those were seen once. The top ten hold roughly 13% of the sample.

In regard to this clone: It lacks a known antigen. No base quality information exists; no much larger clone differs at one position.

Taken from the germline V gene, the CDR1 and CDR2 loops are MNHEY and SVGAGI. From V the trimming removes 7 bases and from J it removes 6 bases, while the gene matches leave 5 bases of the junction unaccounted for. Including the terminal cysteine and phenylalanine, the CDR3 comprises 14 residues. Left in the record is the CDR3 DNA by itself, 42 bases read in frame from the first base. Participants in the prospective study were aged 18 to 89 years, lived in about two dozen United States geographic areas, and enrolled through a virtual design. Cohort assignment in the prospective study relied on participant-reported clinical history from a screening survey and a study questionnaire. Recovered participants in ImmuneRACE Cohort 3 were defined as having two consecutive negative NP/OP PCR tests, clearance from a healthcare professional, or resolution of symptoms. In the prospective study, mobile phlebotomists collected whole blood, serum and a nasopharyngeal or oropharyngeal swab from each participant. Participants in the prospective study had the option to provide additional blood draws and questionnaires over a 2-month period. Blood samples from the prospective study were shipped frozen or at room temperature prior to DNA extraction.

The sequence is built from TRBV6-5 and TRBJ2-2, with 10 junctional bases fitting TRBD1. Sequenced sample: PBMCs or T cells enriched from blood (not recorded which). The sequence came from an older woman who had recovered from COVID-19. In nucleotide form, the sequence is TGTGCCAGCACCCGGACAGGGGGACCCGGGGAGCTGTTTTTT. Its translation is CASTRTGGPGELFF.